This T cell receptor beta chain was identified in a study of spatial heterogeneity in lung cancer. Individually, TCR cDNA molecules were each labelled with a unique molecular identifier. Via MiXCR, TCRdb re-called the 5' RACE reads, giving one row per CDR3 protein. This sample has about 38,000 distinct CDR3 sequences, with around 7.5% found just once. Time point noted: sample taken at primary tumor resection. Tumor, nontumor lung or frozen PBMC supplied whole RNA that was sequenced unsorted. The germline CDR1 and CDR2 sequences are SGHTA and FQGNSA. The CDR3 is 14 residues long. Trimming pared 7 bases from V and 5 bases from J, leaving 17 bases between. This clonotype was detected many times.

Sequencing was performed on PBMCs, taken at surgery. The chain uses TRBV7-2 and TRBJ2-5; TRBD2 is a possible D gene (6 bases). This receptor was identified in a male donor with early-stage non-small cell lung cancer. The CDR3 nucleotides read TGTGCCAGCACCATTAGCGGCACGCGTGAGACCCAGTACTTC. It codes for CASTISGTRETQYF.